This T cell receptor beta chain was captured by sequencing in a study of T-cell reconstitution after alpha-beta-depleted transplantation in children. Comment on this clonotype: The antigen remains unidentified.

Unique molecular identifiers were used to barcode this TCRbeta library. TCRdb reprocessed the PCR reads with MiXCR, giving one entry per CDR3 protein. The sample shows about a million distinct CDR3 sequences, 25% to 35% of them seen only once. Germline CDR1 reads SGHTA; CDR2 reads FQGTGA. The CDR3 spans 17 residues. V dropped 0 bases and J dropped 7; count of bases not matched to a gene: 10. The study, taken as a whole, reports: T-cell numbers and diversity one year post-transplant derived largely from freshly generated T cells. After transplant, high TCRbeta diversity at day 60 in some patients arose from surviving recipient T cells and thymic progenitors. After transplant, at about two months, alpha-beta T cells were reportedly derived from several hundred expanded graft clones.

The specimen was PBMCs, mostly from graft donor cells, collected 360 days after TCRalphabeta/CD19-depleted stem cell transplant. The chain joins TRBV7-3 to TRBJ2-2; 8 bases are a match to TRBD1. This TCR was sampled from a boy under two years old who had a stem cell transplant for SCID, so the T cells may come from the graft donor. The DNA for the CDR3 is TGTGCCAGCAGCTTAACGGTGGCAGGGGGCGCCGTCGGGGAGCTGTTTTTT. Residues: CASSLTVAGGAVGELFF.